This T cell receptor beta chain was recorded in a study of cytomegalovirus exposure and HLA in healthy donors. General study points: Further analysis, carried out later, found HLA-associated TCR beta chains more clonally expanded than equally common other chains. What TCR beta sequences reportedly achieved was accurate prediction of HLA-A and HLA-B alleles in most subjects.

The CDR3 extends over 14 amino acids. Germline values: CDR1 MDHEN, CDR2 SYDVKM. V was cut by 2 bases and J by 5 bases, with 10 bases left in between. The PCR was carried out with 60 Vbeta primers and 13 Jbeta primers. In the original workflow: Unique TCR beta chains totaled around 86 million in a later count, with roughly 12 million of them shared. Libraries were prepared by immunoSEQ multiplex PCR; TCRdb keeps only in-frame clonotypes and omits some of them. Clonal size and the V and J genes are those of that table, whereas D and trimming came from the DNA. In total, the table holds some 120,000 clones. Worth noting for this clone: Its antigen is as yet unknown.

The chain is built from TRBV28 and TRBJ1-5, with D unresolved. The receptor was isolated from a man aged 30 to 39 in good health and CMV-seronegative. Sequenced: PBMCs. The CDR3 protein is CASSLIGRHQPQHF. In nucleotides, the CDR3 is TGTGCCAGCAGTTTAATCGGGAGGCATCAGCCCCAGCATTTT.